What follows are 16 T cell receptor beta chains derived from one specimen sequenced in a study of OX40 agonist ivuxolimab in advanced cancers. The data were produced by immunoSEQ multiplex PCR, yet TCRdb's version contains in-frame clones alone and is incomplete. The table shows more than 55,000 clones, with roughly 85% occurring only once. The input for sequencing was CD4+ or CD8+ T cells sorted from blood, taken in a trial of the OX40 agonist ivuxolimab. The receptors were gathered from an adult with an advanced solid tumor such as melanoma, head and neck, liver or kidney cancer.

The chain couples TRBV6-6 to TRBJ1-1; TRBD1 aligns across 10 bases. The ends lost 6 bases at V and 2 bases at J; junction bases unmatched: 0. This CDR3 is 13 amino acids long. Germline V gives CDR1 MNHNY, CDR2 SVGAGI (reference sequence). This CDR3 is CASRTGGNTEAFF. In nucleotides, the CDR3 is TGTGCCAGCAGGACAGGGGGCAACACTGAAGCTTTCTTT.

Concerning this clone: Germline and junction disagree at one end, which may indicate a read error. The chain has TRBV4-1 and TRBJ2-7; TRBD2 is a possible D gene (6 bases). Germline CDR1 is MGHRA and CDR2 is YSYEKL. CDR3 length equals 17 residues. The CDR3 region has the DNA TGCGCCAGCAGTGAGGGAGCGGGTAGGACCAACTCCTACAAGCAGTACTTC. Translating gives CASSEGAGRTNSYKQYF.

V usage is TRBV28 and J usage is TRBJ2-5, with D unclear. Trimming left V 1 base short and J 1 base short, with 7 bases between. The CDR3 has 14 amino acids. Germline assignment: CDR1 MDHEN and CDR2 SYDVKM. CDR3 nucleotides: TGTGCCAGCAGTTTATCGGCAGCCCAAGAGACCCAGTACTTC. Protein sequence: CASSLSAAQETQYF. Together with reference TRBV28 and TRBJ2-5, the CDR3 gives the full variable domain: DVKVTQSSRYLVKRTGEKVFLECVQDMDHENMFWYRQDPGLGLRLIYFSYDVKMKEKGDIPEGYSVSREKKERFSLILESASTNQTSMYLCASSLSAAQETQYFGPGTRLLVL.

The chain combines TRBV5-6 with TRBJ2-1, with 9 bases that match TRBD1. The germline V gene encodes CDR1 SGHDT and CDR2 YYEEEE. Trimming took 3 bases from V and 0 from J; bases not matched to a gene: 10. The CDR3 is made up of 18 amino acids. CDR3 nucleotide sequence: TGTGCCAGCAGCTCGGGACAGGGCTTAGGGAGCTCCTACAATGAGCAGTTCTTC. Translated: CASSSGQGLGSSYNEQFF.

This chain joins TRBV5-1 and TRBJ2-7, with D maybe TRBD1 (5 bases). The CDR3 runs to 14 residues. Germline values: CDR1 SGHRS, CDR2 YFSETQ. Trimming removed 4 bases at V and 5 bases at J, with 16 bases between. Here the CDR3 reads CASSPQGRVDEQYF. The CDR3 coding sequence is TGCGCCAGCAGCCCCCAGGGTAGGGTAGACGAGCAGTACTTC.

DNA of the CDR3: TGCGCCAGCAAGAGGGGCGCGGTAAACACTGAAGCTTTCTTT. Its translation is CASKRGAVNTEAFF. The chain joins TRBV10-1 to TRBJ1-1, with TRBD1 as a possible D gene (5 bases). The CDR3 covers 14 residues. Germline CDR1 is WNHNN and CDR2 is SYGVQD (reference sequence). V was cut by 7 bases and J by 2 bases, with 14 bases left in between.

The V and J genes are TRBV10-3 and TRBJ2-2; D unclear. Germline CDR1 ENHRY, CDR2 SYGVKD. The CDR3 runs 14 residues. Trimming took off 0 bases at V and 6 bases at J, with 8 bases between the two ends. The CDR3 coding sequence is TGTGCCATCAGTGAGTCCTTGGGTTCCGGGGAGCTGTTTTTT. Translation: CAISESLGSGELFF.

The chain is built from TRBV2 and TRBJ1-1; TRBD1 is a possible D gene (6 bases). Looked up from germline, CDR1 is SNHLY and CDR2 is FYNNEI. This CDR3 region has 14 residues. The V gene lost 7 bases and the J gene lost 8 bases, with 20 bases spanning the gap. The DNA for the CDR3 is TGTGCCAGCACCTCGACCCTCGGACAGACCGAAGCTTTCTTT. Its protein is CASTSTLGQTEAFF.

V gene TRBV28 combines with J gene TRBJ2-1; TRBD2 aligns across 9 bases. The V gene's germline CDR1 is MDHEN and CDR2 SYDVKM. Trimming removed 8 bases from V and 10 bases from J; junction bases left unmatched: 33. The CDR3 runs to 21 residues. The CDR3 DNA reads as TGTGCCAGCTCTCGGGGTAAAGGGGGCCTCAGGCCGGGACTAGCTTTGGGAGAGCAGTTCTTC. Translated, it gives CASSRGKGGLRPGLALGEQFF.

The chain links TRBV6-6 to TRBJ2-7; 9 bases agree with TRBD1. J gave up 3 bases and V 0 bases, and 6 bases lay outside the gene matches. Germline CDR1 MNHNY, CDR2 SVGAGI (reference sequence). The CDR3 contains 16 residues. The DNA for the CDR3 is TGTGCCAGCAGTTACTCGGGACAGGGAAACTTCTACGAGCAGTACTTC. It encodes CASSYSGQGNFYEQYF.

The V call is TRBV10-3, the J call TRBJ2-7; TRBD1 might be the D (5 bases). Trimming took 5 bases from V and 1 from J, leaving 12 bases between them. The V gene's germline CDR1 is ENHRY and CDR2 SYGVKD. The CDR3 contains 14 residues. As DNA, the CDR3 is TGTGCCATCAGTCAGACAGCCACATCCTACGAGCAGTACTTC. The encoded protein is CAISQTATSYEQYF.

J is TRBJ2-2 and V is TRBV10-3; the match to TRBD1 covers 9 bases. This CDR3 is 17 amino acids long. The germline CDR1 and CDR2 sequences are ENHRY and SYGVKD. Losses at the gene ends were 6 bases for V and 1 base for J; bases not matched to a gene: 9. This chain's CDR3 is CAIRAGQGNGNTGELFF. The CDR3 nucleotides are TGTGCCATCAGGGCGGGACAGGGTAACGGGAACACCGGGGAGCTGTTTTTT.

The chain couples TRBV10-3 to TRBJ1-6; 8 bases are shared with TRBD1. J was trimmed by 6 bases and V by 6 bases; bases with no gene match: 4. CDR3 size: 14 residues. In germline, CDR1 is ENHRY, CDR2 SYGVKD. CDR3: CAISQGQGNSPLHF. CDR3 nucleotide sequence: TGTGCCATCAGCCAAGGACAGGGTAATTCACCCCTCCACTTT.

V is TRBV4-1 and J is TRBJ2-2, with D possibly matching TRBD1 (7 bases). The CDR3 is 18 amino acids. Germline V CDR1 and CDR2: MGHRA, YSYEKL. The V end lost 0 bases, the J end lost 2 bases, and 16 bases lay between the germline ends. CDR3 amino acids: CASSQDVNRGGNTGELFF. The CDR3 coding sequence is TGCGCCAGCAGCCAAGATGTTAACAGGGGAGGCAACACCGGGGAGCTGTTTTTT.

This clone has a single count. The V call is TRBV18, the J call TRBJ1-1; D is unresolved. The CDR3 sequence is 13 residues long. The V end was cut by 5 bases, the J end by 1 base, with 8 bases between. Per the germline V gene, CDR1 is KGHSH and CDR2 is LQKENI. CDR3 residues: CASSTDQNTEAFF. The CDR3 DNA reads TGTGCCAGCTCAACGGACCAGAACACTGAAGCTTTCTTT.

This clone rates as medium-sized. The chain employs TRBV11-3 and TRBJ2-2; 13 bases agree with TRBD2. Trimming took 4 bases from V and 4 from J; bases not matched to a gene: 3. The CDR3 is made up of 16 amino acids. Germline V gene lookup returns CDR1 SGHNT and CDR2 YENEEA. The DNA of the CDR3 is TGTGCCAGCAGCTCGGGACTAGCGGGACTCACCGGGGAGCTGTTTTTT. It translates to CASSSGLAGLTGELFF.